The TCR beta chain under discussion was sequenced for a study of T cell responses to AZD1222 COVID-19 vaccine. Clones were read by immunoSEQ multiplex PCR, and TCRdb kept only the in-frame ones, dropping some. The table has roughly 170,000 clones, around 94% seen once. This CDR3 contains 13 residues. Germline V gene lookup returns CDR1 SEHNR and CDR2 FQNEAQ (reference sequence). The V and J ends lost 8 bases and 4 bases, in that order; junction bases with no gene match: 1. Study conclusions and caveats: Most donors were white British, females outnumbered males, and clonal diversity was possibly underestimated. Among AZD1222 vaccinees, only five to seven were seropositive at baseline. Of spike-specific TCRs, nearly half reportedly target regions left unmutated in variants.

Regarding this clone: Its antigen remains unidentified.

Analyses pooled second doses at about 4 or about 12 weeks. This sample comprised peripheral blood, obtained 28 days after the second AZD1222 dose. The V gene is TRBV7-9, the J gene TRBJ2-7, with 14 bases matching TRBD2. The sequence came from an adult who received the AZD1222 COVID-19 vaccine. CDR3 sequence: CASGTSGGYEQYF. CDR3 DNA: TGTGCCAGCGGGACTAGCGGGGGTTACGAGCAGTACTTC. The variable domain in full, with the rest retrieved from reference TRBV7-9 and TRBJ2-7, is DTGVSQNPRHKITKRGQNVTFRCDPISEHNRLYWYRQTLGQGPEFLTYFQNEAQLEKSRLLSDRFSAERPKGSFSTLEIQRTEQGDSAMYLCASGTSGGYEQYFGPGTRLTVT.